Below are 5 T cell receptor beta chains sequenced from a single sample in a study of cytomegalovirus exposure and HLA in healthy donors. Researchers ran the PCR with 60 Vbeta and 13 Jbeta primers. Produced via immunoSEQ multiplex PCR; TCRdb's table is partial and in-frame only. The sample has 100,000 to 130,000 clones, approximately 80% seen once. The sequenced material came from PBMCs. These receptors originate from a male donor in good health and CMV-seronegative.

CDR3 protein: CASSKALVRQPTNEQFF. CDR3 in DNA: TGTGCCAGCAGCAAAGCCCTTGTTCGACAGCCTACCAATGAGCAGTTCTTC. The rearrangement joins TRBV21-1 to TRBJ2-1; the table's TRBD1 call for D was not verified on the DNA. TRBV21-1 is flagged as a pseudogene. The CDR3 has 17 residues.

The genes are TRBV4-1 and TRBJ2-4; 7 positions agree with TRBD2. J lost 0 bases, V lost 1 base, and 6 bases had no gene match. The CDR3 contains 17 residues. The V gene's germline CDR1 is MGHRA and CDR2 YSYEKL. CDR3 protein: CASSQGPGRGAKNIQYF. The CDR3 bases are TGCGCCAGCAGCCAAGGCCCGGGGAGGGGAGCCAAAAACATTCAGTACTTC.

The chain employs TRBV7-3 and TRBJ2-1, with D perhaps matching TRBD1 (7 bases). CDR3 size: 17 residues. V was cut by 5 bases and J by 0 bases, with 17 bases left in between. Germline CDR1 and CDR2: SGHTA and FQGTGA. In nucleotides, the CDR3 is TGTGCCAGCAGCCCCCAGGGGGGTAAAAGCTCCTACAATGAGCAGTTCTTC. Amino acid sequence: CASSPQGGKSSYNEQFF.

The chain joins TRBV5-1 to TRBJ2-7, with 8 bases aligning to TRBD1. CDR3 length equals 16 residues. Germline V gene data show CDR1 as SGHRS and CDR2 as YFSETQ. Unmatched junction bases numbered 13, after V lost 3 bases and J lost 5 bases. The CDR3 DNA reads as TGCGCCAGCAGCTGGGGGGATAGGACAGGGCTCCACGAGCAGTACTTC. This gives the protein CASSWGDRTGLHEQYF.

The genes are TRBV4-2 and TRBJ2-5, with D maybe TRBD2 (5 bases). The J call is doubtful: the DNA matches TRBJ2-7 better. In germline, CDR1 is LGHNA, CDR2 YNFKEQ. This CDR3 region has 15 residues. CDR3 region: CASSQALGSTHEQYF. For the CDR3, the DNA is TGTGCCAGCAGCCAAGCTTTGGGGAGCACCCACGAGCAGTACTTC.